These 20 T cell receptor beta chains originate from one sample sequenced in a study of blood T cell repertoires in COVID-19. The protocol was immunoSEQ multiplex PCR, while the TCRdb copy is restricted to in-frame clones and leaves out a portion. The sample records some 290,000 clones, around 91% being singletons. The sequencing input was peripheral blood. The receptor set was obtained from a woman between 35 and 50 years old with COVID-19, enrolled during active disease.

This rearrangement joins TRBV7-2 to TRBJ2-7; D might be TRBD2 (5 bases). The V gene's germline CDR1 is SGHTA and CDR2 FQGNSA. V lost 1 base, J lost 8 bases, and 12 bases lay in between. This CDR3 has 13 amino acids. The CDR3, as DNA: TGTGCCAGCAGCTTAGGGGAGCTGGTTCAGCAGTACTTC. It is translated as CASSLGELVQQYF.

The chain joins TRBV2 to TRBJ1-1; 7 bases match TRBD1. There are 13 residues in the CDR3. Germline loops: CDR1 SNHLY, CDR2 FYNNEI. V lost 10 bases to trimming and J lost 2 bases; unmatched junction nucleotides: 7. For the CDR3, the DNA is TGTGCCACAGAACAGGGGATAAACACTGAAGCTTTCTTT. Translating gives CATEQGINTEAFF.

This chain uses TRBV5-6 with TRBJ2-5; weak D call: TRBD2 (6 bases). In germline, CDR1 is SGHDT, CDR2 YYEEEE. V lost 1 base to trimming and J lost 4 bases, with 8 bases between them. The CDR3 sequence is 13 residues long. The chain's CDR3 is CASSLRRGETQYF. The DNA of the CDR3 is TGTGCCAGCAGCTTGCGGCGGGGAGAGACCCAGTACTTC.

This sequence joins TRBV27 and TRBJ2-7, with 13 bases matching TRBD2. Germline V gives CDR1 MNHEY, CDR2 SMNVEV (reference sequence). This CDR3 has 14 residues. V shed 3 bases and J 5 bases; nucleotides not matched to a gene: 1. CDR3 DNA sequence: TGTGCCAGCAGTTTTGGACTAGCGGGAGACGAGCAGTACTTC. Translated: CASSFGLAGDEQYF.

The chain combines TRBV6-5 with TRBJ1-2; D ambiguous. Trimming removed 2 bases from V and 0 bases from J, with 7 bases in between. Germline-derived CDR1 and CDR2 are MNHEY and SVGAGI. This CDR3 has 14 amino acids. CDR3 region: CASSYGLSNYGYTF. The CDR3 region has the DNA TGTGCCAGCAGTTACGGCCTCTCTAACTATGGCTACACCTTC.

The V call is TRBV7-2, the J call TRBJ1-5; 8 bases map to TRBD1. The CDR3 has 15 amino acids. The ends lost 1 base at V and 10 bases at J; junction bases unmatched: 9. Germline V gene lookup returns CDR1 SGHTA and CDR2 FQGNSA. The CDR3 nucleotides read TGTGCCAGCAGCTTAGAGGCCGACAGGGGACGACCCCAGCATTTT. It is translated as CASSLEADRGRPQHF.

The rearrangement uses TRBV6-5 and TRBJ1-2; 9 bases agree with TRBD1. CDR1 is MNHEY, CDR2 SVGAGI, per germline. Unmatched junction bases numbered 14, after V lost 4 bases and J lost 8 bases. This CDR3 has 16 amino acids. The CDR3, as DNA: TGTGCCAGCAGTTCCTCTTCTATCGGGACAGGGAGGGGCTACACCTTC. Amino acids: CASSSSSIGTGRGYTF.

V is TRBV28 and J is TRBJ1-2; 7 bases align to TRBD1. V lost 7 bases, J lost 4 bases, and 12 bases stayed unmatched. This CDR3 comprises 15 residues. The germline CDR1 and CDR2 sequences are MDHEN and SYDVKM. CDR3 nucleotides: TGTGCCAGCATTGCTCCCGGGACAGCTACCTATGGCTACACCTTC. Translated: CASIAPGTATYGYTF.

The rearrangement links TRBV27 to TRBJ2-7; 7 bases are a match to TRBD2. Germline assignment: CDR1 MNHEY and CDR2 SMNVEV (reference sequence). J lost 2 bases, V lost 5 bases, and 9 bases had no gene match. This CDR3 spans 15 amino acids. The CDR3 coding sequence is TGTGCCAGCAGTCACCCTAGCGGCCTTACCTACGAGCAGTACTTC. Protein: CASSHPSGLTYEQYF.

The chain links TRBV2 to TRBJ2-1, with TRBD2 identical over 14 bases. Trimming at V came to 6 bases and at J to 8 bases, leaving 6 bases not matched to a gene. CDR3 length: 15 amino acids. The germline V gene has CDR1 SNHLY and CDR2 FYNNEI. The CDR3 reads CASSLPGLAGDEQFF. The CDR3 bases are TGTGCCAGCAGCTTACCGGGACTAGCGGGAGATGAGCAGTTCTTC.

The gene calls are TRBV21-1 and TRBJ1-6. TRBV21-1 is a documented pseudogene. CDR3 length: 14 residues. The CDR3 reads CASSKAGRISPLHF. The CDR3 DNA reads as TGTGCCAGCAGCAAGGCAGGGAGGATTTCACCCCTCCACTTT.

J is TRBJ1-2 and V is TRBV28, with D perhaps TRBD1 (5 bases). V gave up 2 bases and J gave up 3 bases, with 7 bases separating them. This CDR3 is 13 amino acids long. Germline loops: CDR1 MDHEN, CDR2 SYDVKM. The CDR3 loop reads CASSLGGYYGYTF. CDR3 nucleotides: TGTGCCAGCAGTTTAGGGGGGTACTATGGCTACACCTTC.

The CDR3 DNA sequence: TGCAGCGTCATGGGGCGAAACGCGAACACTGAAGCTTTCTTT. Translating gives CSVMGRNANTEAFF. The chain recombines TRBV29-1 with TRBJ1-1, with D perhaps TRBD1 (5 bases). The CDR3 spans 14 residues. The germline V and J ends were trimmed by 6 bases and 1 base, with 15 bases remaining between them. CDR1 is SQVTM and CDR2 is ANQGSEA in the germline V gene. Supplemented by reference TRBV29-1 and TRBJ1-1, the full variable domain reads SAVISQKPSRDICQRGTSLTIQCQVDSQVTMMFWYRQQPGQSLTLIATANQGSEATYESGFVIDKFPISRPNLTFSTLTVSNMSPEDSSIYLCSVMGRNANTEAFFGQGTRLTVV.

The chain links TRBV6-5 to TRBJ2-7; TRBD1 agrees at 8 bases. The CDR3 is 14 residues long. The ends lost 6 bases at V and 0 bases at J; junction bases unmatched: 4. The germline V gene encodes CDR1 MNHEY and CDR2 SVGAGI. CDR3 sequence reads: CASSDRGFSYEQYF. The DNA of the CDR3 is TGTGCCAGCAGCGACAGGGGCTTCTCCTACGAGCAGTACTTC.

The chain links TRBV19 to TRBJ2-1, with 12 positions matching TRBD2. V dropped 3 bases and J dropped 8; count of bases not matched to a gene: 11. CDR3 length: 17 residues. Germline loops: CDR1 LNHDA, CDR2 SQIVND (reference sequence). CDR3 protein: CASSITRLAGEGDEQFF. As DNA, the CDR3 is TGTGCCAGTAGTATCACTCGACTAGCGGGAGAGGGCGATGAGCAGTTCTTC.

The chain uses TRBV5-5 and TRBJ2-3; TRBD2 agrees at 11 bases. V trimming: 4 bases; J trimming: 8 bases; junction bases outside the gene matches: 15. The CDR3 loop spans 17 amino acids. CDR1 is SGHKS and CDR2 is YYEKEE in the germline V gene (reference sequence). The CDR3 bases are TGTGCCAGCAGCCTGAAGACTAGCGGGGTGGTGGTAGGTACGCAGTATTTT. This encodes CASSLKTSGVVVGTQYF.

This rearrangement joins TRBV24-1 to TRBJ1-2; 9 nucleotides agree with TRBD1. V lost 4 bases, J lost 4 bases, and 15 bases stayed unmatched. The CDR3 totals 18 residues. Germline-derived CDR1 and CDR2 are KGHDR and SFDVKD. For the CDR3, the DNA is TGTGCCACCAGTGACTCCGCCTCGACACAGGGGGCATTCTATGGCTACACCTTC. This translates into CATSDSASTQGAFYGYTF.

This chain joins TRBV6-5 and TRBJ2-1; tentatively, D is TRBD1 (5 bases). The CDR3 spans 14 residues. Germline V gene sequence: CDR1 MNHEY, CDR2 SVGAGI. V lost 6 bases and J 2 bases, leaving 11 bases between the germline ends. CDR3 sequence reads: CASSRDSPYNEQFF. Written as DNA, the CDR3 is TGTGCCAGCAGCCGTGACAGCCCCTACAATGAGCAGTTCTTC.

This chain connects TRBV7-3 to TRBJ2-1, with 8 bases fitting TRBD1. With 5 bases clipped from V and 7 bases from J, the junction kept 10 bases outside the gene matches. The CDR3 extends over 15 amino acids. The germline gives CDR1 SGHTA, CDR2 FQGTGA. The CDR3 here is CASSTTGVVLNEQFF. In DNA, the CDR3 is TGTGCCAGCAGCACGACAGGGGTTGTTTTAAATGAGCAGTTCTTC.

The rearrangement joins TRBV4-3 to TRBJ1-6, with D maybe TRBD1 (5 bases). The CDR3 loop spans 16 amino acids. The V gene lost 1 base and the J gene lost 5 bases, with 12 bases spanning the gap. Germline V gene sequence: CDR1 LGHNA, CDR2 YSLEER. CDR3 region: CASSQGKGMNNSPLHF. Written as DNA, the CDR3 is TGCGCCAGCAGCCAAGGAAAGGGGATGAATAATTCACCCCTCCACTTT.